Sequencing of this T cell receptor (beta chain) was carried out in a study of metastatic and nonmetastatic thyroid tumors (dated by TCRdb to 2018 to 2021). Regarding the complete study: Repertoires were compared across peripheral blood and tumor or nodule tissue samples from malignant and benign thyroid patients. Results and caveats for the whole study, not just this receptor: TCR beta diversity was reported as significantly higher in malignant tumors than in benign nodules, in both blood and tumor samples.

This clone was observed many times. No antigen is known for it. Base qualities are not recorded, but no much larger clone differs from it by a single base. Preparation of the library involved PCR. The reads were generated on an Illumina HiSeq 4000. The TCR beta-chain CDR3 region of each patient was profiled by high-throughput sequencing. As for the authors' bioinformatics: A classifier to discriminate distant-metastatic papillary thyroid cancer patients was built from CDR3 differences across clinicopathological groups. To measure repertoire diversity the researchers used the Shannon index, while the Morisita-Horn index served to gauge how similar the tumor and blood repertoires were. TCRdb passed the public sequencing reads through fastp at Q25 and MiXCR, retaining productive beta sequences. TCRdb, rather than the study authors, made the V and J calls. This sample has around 30,000 clones in its table, and about 18% of those were observed once. The ten biggest clones cover about 5% of the sample.

Trimming removed 0 bases from V and 2 bases from J, leaving 11 bases between the germline ends. Measured from the cysteine to the phenylalanine, the CDR3 is 14 residues long. Kept here is only the CDR3 DNA, which spans 42 bases and is read in frame from base 1. The germline V gene (reference sequence) provides CDR1 DFQATT and CDR2 SNEGSKA. None of the patients had been given any treatment before thyroid surgery. Using T-cell receptor beta sequencing, the researchers looked back retrospectively at clinical samples from patients, gathered between about 2012 and 2019. The sequence links TRBV20-1 to TRBJ2-7; no D segment can be confidently identified. This receptor was identified in a female donor with papillary thyroid cancer or a benign thyroid nodule (not recorded which). Some clones in this sample may be carry-over from other donors' samples. The sample taken for sequencing was blood. DNA sequence: TGCAGTGCTAGAGATATGGGCCCCCCCTACGAGCAGTACTTC. It encodes CSARDMGPPYEQYF.